This passage covers 21 T cell receptor beta chains from one sample sequenced in a study of shared clonotypes between healthy human individuals. Produced via immunoSEQ multiplex PCR; TCRdb's table is partial and in-frame only. The sample carries around 990,000 clones, 60% to 85% recorded once. Sequencing was performed on memory CD4+ T cells from PBMCs. Subset meaning: CD45RA-negative fraction. These receptors originate from a man aged 18 to 35 in good health. Some clones in this sample may be carry-over from other donors' samples.

This chain connects TRBV7-3 to TRBJ2-2, with D perhaps given as TRBD1 or TRBD2 (5 bases each). CDR1 and CDR2 from the germline V gene are SGHTA and FQGTGA. V was shortened by 1 base and J by 0 bases, with 9 bases between the two germline ends. CDR3 length equals 16 residues. CDR3 residues: CASSLRGEPNTGELFF. In nucleotides, the CDR3 is TGTGCCAGCAGCTTAAGAGGGGAGCCGAACACCGGGGAGCTGTTTTTT.

The V gene is TRBV7-2, the J gene TRBJ1-5; D is uncertain. The germline gives CDR1 SGHTA, CDR2 FQGNSA. The CDR3 consists of 16 residues. V was cut by 1 base and J by 0 bases, with 10 bases left in between. The CDR3 DNA reads as TGTGCCAGCAGCTTAGTTGGTGCCAGTAGCAATCAGCCCCAGCATTTT. As protein: CASSLVGASSNQPQHF.

The gene calls are TRBV5-1 and TRBJ2-1; D not certain. CDR1 and CDR2 (germline): SGHRS, YFSETQ. V shed 3 bases and J shed 0 bases, with 7 bases lying between them. There are 14 residues in the CDR3. The CDR3 nucleotides are TGCGCCAGCAGCTCGGTAAGCTCCTACAATGAGCAGTTCTTC. Amino acid sequence: CASSSVSSYNEQFF.

The genes are TRBV27 and TRBJ1-5; TRBD1 might be the D (5 bases). The CDR3 length is 14 residues. Germline CDR1 reads MNHEY; CDR2 reads SMNVEV (reference sequence). Trimming stripped 2 bases from V and 4 bases from J, with 9 bases between. Here the CDR3 DNA reads TGTGCCAGCAGTTTAGAAAAGGGGAATCAGCCCCAGCATTTT. Its translation is CASSLEKGNQPQHF.

The sample holds many counts of this clone. Within the sample, other DNA sequences also encode this same CDR3. The chain is built from TRBV29-1 and TRBJ2-7, with D perhaps TRBD2 (5 bases). V dropped 8 bases and J dropped 6 bases, with 20 bases sitting between them. CDR3 size: 13 residues. Germline V lookup: CDR1 SQVTM, CDR2 ANQGSEA. CDR3 amino acids: CSFREGPFGEQYF. Written as DNA, the CDR3 is TGCAGCTTCCGGGAAGGCCCGTTCGGCGAGCAGTACTTC.

The chain couples TRBV28 to TRBJ2-7, with 9 bases that match TRBD2. V gave up 3 bases and J gave up 4 bases; unmatched junction bases: 10. The CDR3 contains 16 residues. Germline-derived CDR1 and CDR2 are MDHEN and SYDVKM. CDR3 in amino acids: CASSFPVSGSLYEQYF. As DNA, the CDR3 is TGTGCCAGCAGTTTTCCGGTTAGCGGGAGTCTATACGAGCAGTACTTC.

The V gene is TRBV5-5, the J gene TRBJ2-5; D might be TRBD1 (5 bases). The J call may be incorrect, as the DNA end agrees better with TRBJ2-7. The CDR3 has 13 amino acids. The germline V gene encodes CDR1 SGHKS and CDR2 YYEKEE (reference sequence). The CDR3 region is CASSFQGRNEQYF. The CDR3 bases are TGTGCCAGCAGCTTCCAGGGAAGGAACGAGCAGTACTTC.

J is TRBJ2-7 and V is TRBV7-2; 14 nucleotides match TRBD2. With 10 bases clipped from V and 0 bases from J, the junction kept 11 bases outside the gene matches. Germline assignment: CDR1 SGHTA and CDR2 FQGNSA. The CDR3 totals 17 residues. As DNA, the CDR3 is TGTGCCACCCGGAAAAGGGGACTAGCGGGAGCCTCCTACGAGCAGTACTTC. This gives the protein CATRKRGLAGASYEQYF.

As for this clone: This sample includes further DNA sequences coding for the same CDR3. The chain combines TRBV5-1 with TRBJ2-7; 9 bases line up with TRBD1. Per germline, CDR1 SGHRS and CDR2 YFSETQ. The V and J ends lost 3 bases and 7 bases, in that order; junction bases with no gene match: 5. CDR3 length: 13 amino acids. As DNA, the CDR3 is TGCGCCAGCAGCTGGGGACAGGGAGGGGAGCAGTACTTC. Translating it yields CASSWGQGGEQYF.

J is TRBJ1-4 and V is TRBV4-1; D remains unclear. V lost 0 bases to trimming and J lost 0 bases, with 17 bases between them. The CDR3 contains 19 residues. Germline lookup yields CDR1 MGHRA and CDR2 YSYEKL. In DNA form, the CDR3 reads TGCGCCAGCAGCCAAGATCCCGGTCACGAGACTTCAACTAATGAAAAACTGTTTTTT. Translation: CASSQDPGHETSTNEKLFF.

This chain joins TRBV5-1 and TRBJ1-2; maybe TRBD1 (6 bases). Between the trimmed V and J ends, which lost 4 bases and 5 bases, there was a span of 15 bases. The CDR3 consists of 14 residues. Germline CDR1 and CDR2: SGHRS and YFSETQ. The CDR3 coding sequence is TGCGCCAGCAGCAGCCTTCGGACAGAGTATGGCTACACCTTC. Translation: CASSSLRTEYGYTF.

J is TRBJ2-5 and V is TRBV5-1; 14 nucleotides line up with TRBD2. Unmatched junction bases numbered 16, after V lost 4 bases and J lost 5 bases. Looked up from germline, CDR1 is SGHRS and CDR2 is YFSETQ. CDR3 length: 19 amino acids. The CDR3 reads CASSDPGLAGVNGGETQYF. CDR3 coding DNA: TGCGCCAGCAGCGACCCGGGACTAGCGGGAGTCAATGGGGGGGAGACCCAGTACTTC.

V is TRBV6-6 and J is TRBJ1-1; 9 bases line up with TRBD1. Germline V lookup: CDR1 MNHNY, CDR2 SVGAGI (reference sequence). V was pared by 5 bases and J by 6 bases, with 4 bases of the junction left unmatched. CDR3 length: 13 amino acids. The CDR3 DNA follows: TGTGCCAGCAGTGGGGGACAGGGCGCTGAAGCTTTCTTT. It specifies CASSGGQGAEAFF.

The chain combines TRBV2 with TRBJ2-1; 7 bases map to TRBD2. The CDR3 totals 15 residues. The germline CDR1 and CDR2 sequences are SNHLY and FYNNEI. The V gene end was trimmed by 4 bases and the J gene end by 0 bases; junction bases not matched to a gene: 3. In DNA form, the CDR3 reads TGTGCCAGCAGTGGAGAGCGGGACTCCTACAATGAGCAGTTCTTC. Translation gives CASSGERDSYNEQFF.

The rearrangement joins TRBV4-1 to TRBJ1-1; TRBD1 matches 10 bases. Germline V gene data show CDR1 as MGHRA and CDR2 as YSYEKL. The ends lost 4 bases at V and 8 bases at J; junction bases unmatched: 10. The CDR3 runs 15 residues. In DNA form, the CDR3 reads TGCGCCAGCAGCCTCGGCCGGGACAGGGGACGGGAAGCTTTCTTT. It translates to CASSLGRDRGREAFF.

The V call is TRBV4-1, the J call TRBJ2-7; possibly TRBD1 for D (6 bases). The CDR3 extends over 16 amino acids. Deletions cut 4 bases from V and 3 bases from J, with 19 bases between. The germline V gene encodes CDR1 MGHRA and CDR2 YSYEKL. The CDR3 is CASSRGGSGFIYEQYF. The CDR3 coding sequence is TGCGCCAGCAGCCGAGGGGGATCGGGATTTATCTACGAGCAGTACTTC.

As regards this clone: One end of the junction fails to match germline, which may point to a read error. The J gene is TRBJ2-2, the V gene TRBV10-1; TRBD1 or TRBD2 may be the D gene (5 bases each). CDR3 length: 16 amino acids. Germline V CDR1 and CDR2: WNHNN, SYGVQD (reference sequence). In nucleotides, the CDR3 is TGCGCCAGCAGCGAGTCACTAGGGGTCGGGACCGGGGAGCTGTTTTTT. Its translation is CASSESLGVGTGELFF.

This clone appeared a few times. V usage is TRBV5-1 and J usage is TRBJ1-5, with a possible D match to TRBD1 (5 bases). In germline, CDR1 is SGHRS, CDR2 YFSETQ. The CDR3 has 14 amino acids. V was cut by 0 bases and J by 7 bases, with 11 bases left in between. The CDR3 loop reads CASSLGGRAQPQHF. The DNA of the CDR3 is TGCGCCAGCAGCTTGGGCGGCAGGGCGCAGCCCCAGCATTTT.

The chain uses TRBV28 and TRBJ1-1, with a possible D match to TRBD1 (5 bases). CDR1 is MDHEN, CDR2 SYDVKM, per germline. The CDR3 has 12 residues. Trimming pared 6 bases from V and 7 bases from J, leaving 12 bases between. The chain's CDR3 is CASSRGQGEAFF. CDR3 in DNA: TGTGCCAGCAGCCGCGGCCAGGGTGAAGCTTTCTTT.

The table lists this clone with a count of one. The chain links TRBV25-1 to TRBJ2-1; possible D gene TRBD2, 6 bases. The CDR3 length is 14 residues. Germline loops: CDR1 MGHDK, CDR2 SYGVNS. The ends were cut back, 6 bases at V and 4 bases at J, with 13 bases in the middle. The CDR3 DNA is TGTGCCAGCAGCCGGAGCGGGCCGTACAATGAGCAGTTCTTC. Its protein is CASSRSGPYNEQFF.

This clone was counted a single time. The J gene is TRBJ1-2, the V gene TRBV15; D not certain. The CDR3 length is 12 residues. CDR1 LNHNV and CDR2 YYDKDF come from the germline V gene (reference sequence). Trimming left V 0 bases short and J 8 bases short, with 7 bases between. DNA for the CDR3: TGTGCCACCAGCAGAGAGACCTGGGGCTACACCTTC. Residues: CATSRETWGYTF.